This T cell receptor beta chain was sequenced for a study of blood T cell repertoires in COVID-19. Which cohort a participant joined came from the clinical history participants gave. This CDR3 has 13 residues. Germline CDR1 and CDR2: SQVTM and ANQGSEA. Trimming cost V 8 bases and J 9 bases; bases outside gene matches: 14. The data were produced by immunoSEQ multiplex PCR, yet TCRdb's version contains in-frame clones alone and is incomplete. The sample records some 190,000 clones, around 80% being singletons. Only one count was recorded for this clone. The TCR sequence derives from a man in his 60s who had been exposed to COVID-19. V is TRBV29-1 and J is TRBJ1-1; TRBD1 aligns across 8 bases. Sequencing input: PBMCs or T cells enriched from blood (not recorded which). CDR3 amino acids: CSILTGGIGKAFF. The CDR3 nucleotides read TGCAGCATATTAACAGGGGGGATTGGAAAAGCTTTCTTT.